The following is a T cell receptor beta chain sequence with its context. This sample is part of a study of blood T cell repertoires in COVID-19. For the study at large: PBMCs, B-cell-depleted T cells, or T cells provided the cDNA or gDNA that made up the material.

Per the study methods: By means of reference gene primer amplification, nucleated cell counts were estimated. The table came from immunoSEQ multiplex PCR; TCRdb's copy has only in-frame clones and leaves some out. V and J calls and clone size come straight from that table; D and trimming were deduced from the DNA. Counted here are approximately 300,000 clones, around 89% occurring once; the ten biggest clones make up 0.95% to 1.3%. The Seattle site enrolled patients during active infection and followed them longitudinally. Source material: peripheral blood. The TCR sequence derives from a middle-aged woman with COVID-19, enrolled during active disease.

The CDR3 loop reads CASSTTRQTYNSPLHF. CDR3 sequence (DNA): TGTGCCAGTAGTACCACCCGACAGACCTATAATTCACCCCTCCACTTT. The chain combines TRBV19 with TRBJ1-6, with D possibly matching TRBD1 (5 bases). Germline values: CDR1 LNHDA, CDR2 SQIVND (reference sequence). V was cut by 4 bases and J by 2 bases, with 12 bases left in between. There are 16 residues in the CDR3.